One and the same sample provided the 2 T cell receptor beta chains below, sequenced in a study of identical twins. TCRdb re-derived calls from the 5' RACE reads in MiXCR, one entry per CDR3 protein. Of approximately 1.8 million distinct CDR3 sequences detected, roughly 35% appear once; the ten largest clones hold about 0.27%. Sequenced sample: cord blood. These receptors all stem from a newborn girl in good health.

Here the CDR3 DNA reads TGTGCCAGCAGTTTAGAGCGGAGGGGCGCAGATACGCAGTATTTT. Its protein is CASSLERRGADTQYF. The rearrangement links TRBV12-3 or TRBV12-4 to TRBJ2-3; maybe TRBD2 (6 bases). The CDR3 sequence is 15 residues long. The germline V and J ends were trimmed by 1 base and 4 bases, with 12 bases remaining between them.

The chain carries TRBV15 and TRBJ1-5, with D uncertain. V shed 0 bases and J shed 1 base, with 7 bases lying between them. CDR1 is LNHNV and CDR2 is YYDKDF in the germline V gene (reference sequence). The CDR3 sequence is 15 residues long. The CDR3 spells CATSRELDSNQPQHF. The CDR3 DNA sequence: TGTGCCACCAGCAGAGAACTCGACAGCAATCAGCCCCAGCATTTT.